The clone carrying this T cell receptor (beta chain) was seen more than once but under ten times. This sample is part of a study of early T cells in non-severe SARS-CoV-2 infection. TCRdb reprocessed the 5' RACE reads via MiXCR and lists one record per CDR3 protein. Of tens of thousands of distinct CDR3 sequences listed, around 10% are singletons. Trimming stripped 6 bases from V and 10 bases from J, with 20 bases between. In germline, CDR1 is SEHNR, CDR2 FQNEAQ (reference sequence). The CDR3 runs to 14 residues. The sequencing sample was made of whole blood. The TCR was taken from an adult who was a healthcare worker with PCR-confirmed SARS-CoV-2 infection or an uninfected control (not recorded which). The chain is built from TRBV7-9 and TRBJ2-3; D unclear. The chain's CDR3 is CASRRGTIAEAQYF. DNA for the CDR3: TGTGCCAGCAGACGAGGTACTATAGCTGAGGCGCAGTATTTT.